The present T cell receptor (beta chain) was sequenced within a study of blood T cell repertoires in COVID-19 (TCRdb year 2020). Concerning the study at large: Collaborator samples came from the United States, Italy and Spain and covered acute and convalescent phases of COVID-19. The material from the prospective study consisted of cDNA or gDNA derived from T cells, B-cell-depleted T cells, or PBMCs. The dataset comprised deeply sampled blood TCRbeta repertoires from subjects exposed to, actively infected with, or recovered from COVID-19. A freely available public database, intended as a resource for researchers studying the immune response to SARS-CoV-2, is where the repertoires were released. The samples were drawn from two sources: the first 160 participants of the ongoing ImmuneRACE study, and 1,000 to 1,500 subjects contributed by 6 global collaborators. Sample metadata almost always included a de-identified subject ID, COVID-19 status, age in years and sex. Where HLA class I and class II types were available, the types were taken from metadata supplied by the sample provider, not from assay-based typing. Results and caveats for the whole study, not just this receptor: How much clinical and demographic metadata was included differed by source and by participant, and the metadata was provided uncurated.

TCRbeta CDR3 regions were amplified from genomic DNA using the immunoSEQ Assay, a bias-controlled multiplex PCR. Under the source paper's analysis protocol: The number of nucleated cells in each sample was estimated from the amplification of reference gene primers within the assay. To quantify the absolute abundance of each unique TCRbeta CDR3 rearrangement, sequence reads were collapsed and filtered. For each sample, productive Simpson clonality was calculated as the square root of Simpson's diversity index across productive rearrangements. TCRdb's version of the immuneACCESS table is confined to in-frame rearrangements and falls short of the full clone set. An unresolved V gene accounts for under half of the shortfall where checked; the remainder is of unknown origin. V, J and clone size derive from that table, while D and trimming were established from the DNA sequence. The sample includes roughly 99,000 clones, with 70% to 90% observed a single time. Under 7% of the sample is in the top ten clones.

The collaborating institutions used their own protocols to collect whole blood in K2EDTA tubes. For TCRbeta analysis, collaborator samples were shipped as frozen whole blood, as isolated PBMCs, or as DNA extracted from either sample type. For this clone: Its antigen is not yet known. No clone much larger than this one lies a single base away; base qualities are absent.

From the cysteine through the phenylalanine, the CDR3 covers 14 amino acids. Only CDR3 DNA is held: 42 bases, read in frame from base 1. Per the germline V gene (reference sequence), WNHNN is the CDR1 and SYGVQD is the CDR2. From V the trimming removes 5 bases and from J it removes 3 bases, while the gene matches leave 7 bases of the junction unaccounted for. This TCR derives from a man aged 50-59 years with active or convalescent COVID-19. Sequenced material: peripheral blood. The chain is made from TRBV10-1 and TRBJ2-7, with 7 bases aligning to TRBD1. The CDR3 region: CASSLDRDNYEQYF. The nucleotide sequence reads as follows: TGCGCCAGCAGTCTAGACAGGGATAACTACGAGCAGTACTTC.